This T cell receptor beta chain was identified in a study of CD8 T cells in ankylosing spondylitis. Study results and caveats: Past research had described some motif variants in reactive arthritis synovial fluid and blood. A TCR beta motif of eight or nine highly homologous variants seemed to mark ankylosing spondylitis blood. As reported, disease-linked clones showed significant enrichment in matched ankylosing spondylitis synovial fluid.

Libraries of TCR beta came from quantitative 5'-RACE with molecular barcodes. TCRdb ran MiXCR on the 5' RACE reads and lists one entry per CDR3 protein. This sample carries 200,000 or so distinct CDR3 sequences, around 25% of them seen once, and the ten largest clones take about 7%. Many counts were recorded for this clonotype. Its specificity is unknown. Sequenced input: blood, either unsorted or a sorted T cell fraction (not recorded which). The clonotype originates from a male donor with ankylosing spondylitis or in good health (not recorded which).

The CDR3 reads CASSDSAGGFIQYF. The CDR3 DNA reads TGTGCCAGCAGCGACAGTGCCGGGGGGTTCATTCAGTACTTC. The genes are TRBV11-2 and TRBJ2-4, with 7 positions matching TRBD2. J gave up 9 bases and V 5 bases, and 10 bases lay outside the gene matches. This CDR3 region has 14 residues. CDR1 and CDR2 (germline): SGHAT, FQNNGV.